This T cell receptor (beta chain) emerged from a study of blood T cell repertoires in COVID-19. Sequenced by immunoSEQ multiplex PCR; TCRdb stores in-frame clones only, minus some. Here the sample spans under 150,000 clones, about 80% being singletons. Sequencing input: peripheral blood. The sequence came from an older woman with acute or convalescent COVID-19.

CDR3 coding DNA: TGTGCCAGCAGACGACTAGCAAACCGAGAGACCCAGTACTTC. Its translation is CASRRLANRETQYF. The rearrangement uses TRBV28 and TRBJ2-5, with 7 bases aligning to TRBD2. V was pared by 6 bases and J by 4 bases, with 8 bases of the junction left unmatched. This CDR3 spans 14 amino acids. Germline lookup yields CDR1 MDHEN and CDR2 SYDVKM.